This entry lists 30 T cell receptor beta chains sequenced from one sample in a study of T cell repertoires in cytomegalovirus infection. MiXCR was run by TCRdb on the reads, yielding one entry per CDR3 protein. The sample has roughly 280,000 distinct CDR3 sequences, around 13% seen once. Sequenced input: PBMCs. The receptors stem from a human donor in good health (CMV status not recorded). Some clones in this sample may be carry-over from other donors' samples.

The CDR3 here is CSAETSGRAPDTQYF. CDR3 bases: TGCAGTGCTGAGACTAGCGGGAGGGCCCCAGATACGCAGTATTTT. This chain uses TRBV20-1 with TRBJ2-3; 14 positions agree with TRBD2. Germline V gene lookup returns CDR1 DFQATT and CDR2 SNEGSKA (reference sequence). Unmatched junction bases numbered 5, after V lost 5 bases and J lost 4 bases. The CDR3 is 15 residues long.

This clonotype was detected many times. The chain couples TRBV28 to TRBJ2-1, with a tentative D call TRBD2 (6 bases). Trimming cost V 5 bases and J 4 bases, with 9 bases left between them. This CDR3 region has 13 residues. Germline loops: CDR1 MDHEN, CDR2 SYDVKM. The CDR3 is CASSGTVYNEQFF. The CDR3 DNA reads as TGTGCCAGCAGTGGGACTGTATACAATGAGCAGTTCTTC.

This clonotype was detected ten times or more. Written as DNA, the CDR3 is TGTGCCAGCAGCTTATCCTTAGCGGGGGGACCTTACGAGCAGTACTTC. Amino acid sequence: CASSLSLAGGPYEQYF. The chain links TRBV7-9 to TRBJ2-7; 10 positions match TRBD2. The CDR3 has 16 amino acids. Germline V lookup: CDR1 SEHNR, CDR2 FQNEAQ (reference sequence). J was trimmed by 4 bases and V by 2 bases; bases with no gene match: 8.

The sample holds many counts of this clonotype. This chain uses TRBV7-6 with TRBJ2-4; unclear D gene. The CDR3 is 18 residues long. Trimming cost V 0 bases and J 0 bases, with 15 bases left between them. Germline CDR1 SGHVS, CDR2 FNYEAQ. The CDR3 is CASSLADMTGLAKNIQYF. In DNA, the CDR3 is TGTGCCAGCAGCTTAGCGGATATGACGGGTTTAGCCAAAAACATTCAGTACTTC.

This clonotype was seen ten or more times. The rearrangement links TRBV7-2 to TRBJ2-5, with 7 bases identical to TRBD2. The germline V gene has CDR1 SGHTA and CDR2 FQGNSA. This CDR3 is built from 14 residues. The V segment lost 5 bases and the J segment 5 bases; nucleotides outside the gene matches: 8. DNA for the CDR3: TGTGCCAGCAGCCTAGGACTAGTTCGGGAGACCCAGTACTTC. Translation: CASSLGLVRETQYF.

This clonotype was counted only a few times. The chain couples TRBV7-8 to TRBJ1-1, with D possibly TRBD1 on 6 matching bases. The V and J ends lost 2 bases and 8 bases respectively, with 12 bases between them. The CDR3 totals 13 residues. Germline V gene sequence: CDR1 SGHVS, CDR2 FQNEAQ. CDR3 sequence reads: CASSLKQGGEAFF. The CDR3 DNA sequence: TGTGCCAGCAGCTTAAAACAGGGTGGCGAAGCTTTCTTT.

The chain recombines TRBV29-1 with TRBJ1-2; D is undetermined. The V end lost 5 bases, the J end lost 5 bases, and 9 bases lay between the germline ends. In germline, CDR1 is SQVTM, CDR2 ANQGSEA. The CDR3 covers 11 residues. The CDR3 sequence: CSVTDGYGYTF. The CDR3 nucleotides read TGCAGCGTTACGGACGGTTATGGCTACACCTTC.

The CDR3 DNA reads as TGTGCCAGCAGTTTCGAGGAGTTTGAAGCTTTCTTT. This encodes CASSFEEFEAFF. The V call is TRBV12-3 or TRBV12-4, the J call TRBJ1-1; no reliable D call. Between the trimmed V and J ends, which lost 3 bases and 7 bases, there was a span of 9 bases. The CDR3 has 12 amino acids.

Many counts were recorded for this clonotype. This sequence joins TRBV20-1 and TRBJ2-2, with TRBD1 matching over 7 bases. CDR1 is DFQATT, CDR2 SNEGSKA, per germline (reference sequence). The V segment lost 2 bases and the J segment 6 bases; nucleotides outside the gene matches: 6. CDR3 length: 14 residues. The CDR3 sequence is CSARKGANAGELFF. The CDR3 DNA follows: TGCAGTGCTAGAAAGGGGGCTAACGCCGGGGAGCTGTTTTTT.

The gene calls are TRBV5-5 and TRBJ2-5; maybe TRBD1 (6 bases). Germline lookup yields CDR1 SGHKS and CDR2 YYEKEE (reference sequence). With 3 bases removed from V and 2 bases from J, the gap between germline ends came to 14 bases. The CDR3 is 15 amino acids. This CDR3 is CASSWGRVEQETQYF. The CDR3 DNA reads as TGTGCCAGCAGCTGGGGGCGAGTGGAACAAGAGACCCAGTACTTC.

This clonotype came up many times. The rearrangement uses TRBV28 and TRBJ2-1, with 12 positions matching TRBD2. Germline CDR1 and CDR2: MDHEN and SYDVKM. The junction had 6 bases not matched to a gene; V was cut back by 2 bases and J by 13 bases. The CDR3 runs 14 residues. CDR3 nucleotides: TGTGCCAGCAGTTTAGGGCTAGCGGGAGGGCCTCAGTTCTTC. Residues: CASSLGLAGGPQFF.

This clonotype has just a few counts. The V gene is TRBV20-1, the J gene TRBJ1-2; the D is unclear. V shed 6 bases and J shed 2 bases, with 16 bases lying between them. The CDR3 loop spans 14 amino acids. Germline V gene data show CDR1 as DFQATT and CDR2 as SNEGSKA (reference sequence). CDR3 bases: TGCAGTGCGCTAAGACAAGCGGCGAACTATGGCTACACCTTC. Its protein product is CSALRQAANYGYTF.

The rearrangement joins TRBV15 to TRBJ2-3, with 10 bases lining up with TRBD2. CDR3 length equals 16 residues. J was trimmed by 5 bases and V by 5 bases; bases with no gene match: 10. Germline values: CDR1 LNHNV, CDR2 YYDKDF (reference sequence). The CDR3 nucleotides are TGTGCCACCAGCGGAAGCCCGGGACTAGCGTTAGATACGCAGTATTTT. It specifies CATSGSPGLALDTQYF.

V gene TRBV5-6 combines with J gene TRBJ1-2, with D unclear. The CDR3 spans 14 residues. CDR1 is SGHDT and CDR2 is YYEEEE in the germline V gene. Trimming stripped 4 bases from V and 4 bases from J, with 14 bases between. CDR3 DNA sequence: TGTGCCAGCAGCACCGGACCGACCACCTATGGCTACACCTTC. Translation gives CASSTGPTTYGYTF.

This clonotype came up a few times. The rearrangement uses TRBV5-4 and TRBJ2-1; 8 nucleotides line up with TRBD2. CDR3 length equals 18 residues. With 4 bases clipped from V and 0 bases from J, the junction kept 12 bases outside the gene matches. CDR1 and CDR2 from the germline V gene are SGHNT and YYREEE (reference sequence). CDR3 amino acids: CASSPSGPGGSSYNEQFF. The CDR3 nucleotides are TGTGCCAGCAGCCCTAGCGGGCCCGGAGGGAGCTCCTACAATGAGCAGTTCTTC.

This clonotype was seen many times. The chain has TRBV6-2 or TRBV6-3 and TRBJ2-4; D is uncertain. Trimming removed 0 bases at V and 7 bases at J, with 10 bases between. The CDR3 is made up of 14 amino acids. Germline V gene data show CDR1 as MNHEY and CDR2 as SVGEGT. CDR3 bases: TGTGCCAGCAGTTACTCTGTCGGCGGCAACATTCAGTACTTC. Encoded protein: CASSYSVGGNIQYF.

This clonotype occurred many times. The rearrangement joins TRBV12-3 or TRBV12-4 to TRBJ2-7, with 12 bases fitting TRBD1. J was trimmed by 5 bases and V by 2 bases; bases with no gene match: 4. The CDR3 contains 15 residues. Here the CDR3 DNA reads TGTGCCAGCAGTTTACGGGGACAGGGGGCCAACGAGCAGTACTTC. Amino acids: CASSLRGQGANEQYF.

The chain is built from TRBV4-1 and TRBJ1-2, with TRBD1 identical over 9 bases. Trimming took 4 bases from V and 8 from J; bases not matched to a gene: 17. Germline V gene lookup returns CDR1 MGHRA and CDR2 YSYEKL. The CDR3 runs 17 residues. DNA for the CDR3: TGCGCCAGCAGCCTCCCGGGACAGGGTTCAGGCGTCGGAGGCTACACCTTC. Its protein product is CASSLPGQGSGVGGYTF.

This clonotype was observed at least ten times. The V gene is TRBV20-1, the J gene TRBJ2-3, with D maybe TRBD2 (8 bases). Per germline, CDR1 DFQATT and CDR2 SNEGSKA (reference sequence). V lost 3 bases and J 2 bases, leaving 24 bases between the germline ends. The CDR3 spans 18 residues. CDR3 coding DNA: TGCAGTGCTAGTCGAGGGGGCGCCCAGCGGGGGATCACAGATACGCAGTATTTT. Its translation: CSASRGGAQRGITDTQYF.

This sequence joins TRBV10-3 and TRBJ2-7; 10 bases match TRBD1. The CDR3 consists of 15 residues. The V segment lost 4 bases and the J segment 2 bases; nucleotides outside the gene matches: 5. Germline V gene sequence: CDR1 ENHRY, CDR2 SYGVKD. CDR3 sequence: CAISGTGGITYEQYF. The CDR3 nucleotides read TGTGCCATCAGTGGGACAGGGGGAATCACCTACGAGCAGTACTTC.

This clonotype showed up many times. The rearrangement links TRBV7-8 to TRBJ1-2; D is unresolved. The germline CDR1 and CDR2 sequences are SGHVS and FQNEAQ. The length of the CDR3 is 13 residues. V was trimmed by 1 base and J by 8 bases, leaving 11 bases between them. CDR3 coding DNA: TGTGCCAGCAGCTTAGTGCGGAATCGAGGCTACACCTTC. This translates into CASSLVRNRGYTF. Drawing the rest from reference TRBV7-8 and TRBJ1-2, the complete variable domain is GAGVSQSPRYKVAKRGQDVALRCDPISGHVSLFWYQQALGQGPEFLTYFQNEAQLDKSGLPSDRFFAERPEGSVSTLKIQRTQQEDSAVYLCASSLVRNRGYTFGSGTRLTVV.

The table lists this clonotype with many counts. This chain joins TRBV7-8 and TRBJ2-5; D could derive from TRBD1 or TRBD2 (6 bases each). The CDR3 consists of 15 residues. Deletions cut 3 bases from V and 1 base from J, with 12 bases between. CDR1 SGHVS and CDR2 FQNEAQ come from the germline V gene. The CDR3 region is CASSFMGGPQETQYF. The CDR3 coding sequence is TGTGCCAGCAGCTTTATGGGGGGCCCCCAAGAGACCCAGTACTTC.

The J gene is TRBJ1-1, the V gene TRBV18; tentative D call: TRBD1 (6 bases). Germline CDR1 reads KGHSH; CDR2 reads LQKENI. Between the trimmed V and J ends, which lost 4 bases and 0 bases, there was a span of 12 bases. CDR3 length: 15 residues. The CDR3 DNA sequence: TGTGCCAGCTCACTAGGACAGAGCATGAACACTGAAGCTTTCTTT. It specifies CASSLGQSMNTEAFF.

This clonotype was picked up a small number of times. The chain joins TRBV19 to TRBJ1-5; 10 bases align to TRBD1. With 4 bases clipped from V and 4 bases from J, the junction kept 10 bases outside the gene matches. The CDR3 is 17 amino acids. Germline V lookup: CDR1 LNHDA, CDR2 SQIVND (reference sequence). CDR3 sequence: CASSTGTGVVGNQPQHF. The CDR3 DNA reads TGTGCCAGTAGTACAGGGACAGGGGTTGTGGGTAATCAGCCCCAGCATTTT.

This clonotype was seen ten or more times. This sequence joins TRBV25-1 and TRBJ1-1, with D unclear. V was shortened by 3 bases and J by 5 bases, with 4 bases between the two germline ends. The germline gives CDR1 MGHDK, CDR2 SYGVNS. The CDR3 extends over 11 amino acids. The CDR3 sequence: CASSDRTEAFF. The CDR3 DNA follows: TGTGCCAGCAGTGATAGGACTGAAGCTTTCTTT.

This clonotype was seen repeatedly, ten times or more. The chain joins TRBV6-5 to TRBJ2-3; perhaps TRBD1 as D (6 bases). V shed 4 bases and J shed 2 bases, with 13 bases lying between them. Per germline, CDR1 MNHEY and CDR2 SVGAGI. There are 15 residues in the CDR3. The CDR3 DNA is TGTGCCAGCAGTTTCGGACAGATGGTCACAGATACGCAGTATTTT. This codes for CASSFGQMVTDTQYF.

The gene calls are TRBV24-1 and TRBJ2-2, with TRBD1 matching over 8 bases. The CDR3 runs 17 residues. Per germline, CDR1 KGHDR and CDR2 SFDVKD. After removal of 1 base from V and 3 bases from J, the junction contained 6 bases not matched to a gene. The CDR3 loop reads CATSDFGQGAYTGELFF. The CDR3 DNA reads TGTGCCACCAGTGATTTCGGGCAGGGGGCTTACACCGGGGAGCTGTTTTTT.

This clonotype was seen ten or more times. The rearrangement joins TRBV7-6 to TRBJ1-1; 7 bases line up with TRBD1. This CDR3 contains 15 residues. The germline V gene encodes CDR1 SGHVS and CDR2 FNYEAQ. The V segment lost 1 base and the J segment 4 bases; nucleotides outside the gene matches: 6. The CDR3 reads CASSLEDREATEAFF. In DNA, the CDR3 is TGTGCCAGCAGCTTAGAAGACAGGGAGGCCACTGAAGCTTTCTTT. Complete variable domain (other parts from reference TRBV7-6 and TRBJ1-1): GAGVSQSPRYKVTKRGQDVALRCDPISGHVSLYWYRQALGQGPEFLTYFNYEAQQDKSGLPNDRFSAERPEGSISTLTIQRTEQRDSAMYRCASSLEDREATEAFFGQGTRLTVV.

This clonotype has a count of ten or more. This chain links TRBV7-2 with TRBJ1-5; 7 positions match TRBD1. The CDR3 contains 16 residues. Losses at the gene ends were 3 bases for V and 0 bases for J; bases not matched to a gene: 5. Germline loops: CDR1 SGHTA, CDR2 FQGNSA. The CDR3 sequence is CASSLTGKHSNQPQHF. The CDR3 coding sequence is TGTGCCAGCAGCTTGACAGGGAAGCATAGCAATCAGCCCCAGCATTTT.

The chain couples TRBV28 to TRBJ2-3, with 7 bases fitting TRBD1. The CDR3 sequence is 16 residues long. Germline values: CDR1 MDHEN, CDR2 SYDVKM. Unmatched junction bases numbered 10, after V lost 5 bases and J lost 2 bases. The CDR3 protein is CASSAVQGIVTDTQYF. CDR3 nucleotides: TGTGCCAGCAGTGCCGTACAGGGGATCGTCACAGATACGCAGTATTTT.